The 22 T cell receptor beta chains in this list originate from one sample, sequenced in a study of OX40 agonist ivuxolimab in advanced cancers. The data were produced by immunoSEQ multiplex PCR, yet TCRdb's version contains in-frame clones alone and is incomplete. The table has tens of thousands of clones, about 93% seen once. The specimen comprised CD4+ or CD8+ T cells sorted from blood, sampled in a trial of the OX40 agonist ivuxolimab. Receptors originate from an adult with an advanced solid tumor such as melanoma, head and neck, liver or kidney cancer.

The rearrangement links TRBV9 to TRBJ2-1, with D possibly TRBD2 on 6 matching bases. The CDR3 loop spans 14 amino acids. Germline CDR1 and CDR2: SGDLS and YYNGEE. Trimming cost V 2 bases and J 7 bases, with 13 bases left between them. CDR3 region: CASSVPGLLNEQFF. CDR3 sequence (DNA): TGTGCCAGCAGCGTCCCGGGACTTTTAAATGAGCAGTTCTTC. The entire variable domain, with the rest obtained from reference TRBV9 and TRBJ2-1, is as follows: DSGVTQTPKHLITATGQRVTLRCSPRSGDLSVYWYQQSLDQGLQFLIQYYNGEERAKGNILERFSAQQFPDLHSELNLSSLELGDSALYFCASSVPGLLNEQFFGPGTRLTVL.

CDR3 residues: CSVAGLAAFYYQETQYF. The CDR3 coding sequence is TGCAGCGTTGCGGGACTAGCGGCCTTTTACTACCAAGAGACCCAGTACTTC. The chain is built from TRBV29-1 and TRBJ2-5, with 11 bases identical to TRBD2. Germline CDR1 SQVTM, CDR2 ANQGSEA. CDR3 length: 17 residues. J gave up 0 bases and V 4 bases, and 10 bases lay outside the gene matches.

V usage is TRBV7-8 and J usage is TRBJ2-3, with 11 bases matching TRBD2. Germline trimming cut 9 bases from V and 3 bases from J; bases unmatched to any gene: 8. This CDR3 has 15 residues. The germline V gene has CDR1 SGHVS and CDR2 FQNEAQ. The CDR3 DNA reads TGTGCCAGTACCCCGACTAGCGGGGTAACAGATACGCAGTATTTT. It is translated as CASTPTSGVTDTQYF.

The rearrangement uses TRBV5-6 and TRBJ1-1, with no clear D. The germline CDR1 and CDR2 sequences are SGHDT and YYEEEE. The V gene lost 1 base and the J gene lost 0 bases, with 13 bases spanning the gap. This CDR3 is built from 16 residues. Written as DNA, the CDR3 is TGTGCCAGCAGCTTGATGGGTAGTCAACTGAACACTGAAGCTTTCTTT. Translating gives CASSLMGSQLNTEAFF.

This rearrangement joins TRBV10-2 to TRBJ2-7; D is ambiguous. The V and J ends lost 3 bases and 7 bases respectively, with 16 bases between them. Germline V gene lookup returns CDR1 WSHSY and CDR2 SAAADI. The CDR3 runs to 14 residues. The CDR3 coding sequence is TGCGCCAGCAGTGAATTGGGCAGTAAAGGGGAGCAGTACTTC. This encodes CASSELGSKGEQYF.

This chain connects TRBV9 to TRBJ2-2; 8 positions agree with TRBD1. This CDR3 spans 16 amino acids. Germline V gives CDR1 SGDLS, CDR2 YYNGEE. The ends lost 1 base at V and 4 bases at J; junction bases unmatched: 6. CDR3 DNA: TGTGCCAGCAGCGTAAGAGGACAGGGAATCACCGGGGAGCTGTTTTTT. It yields the protein CASSVRGQGITGELFF.

V usage is TRBV5-5 and J usage is TRBJ1-4, with D unresolved. The CDR3 contains 15 residues. V was trimmed by 5 bases and J by 8 bases, leaving 19 bases between them. Germline V gene data show CDR1 as SGHKS and CDR2 as YYEKEE (reference sequence). In DNA, the CDR3 is TGTGCCAGCAGTGATCTTGGGATCTCGCGGGAAAAACTGTTTTTT. It yields the protein CASSDLGISREKLFF.

The chain recombines TRBV9 with TRBJ2-1; TRBD2 matches at 11 bases. Germline CDR1 SGDLS, CDR2 YYNGEE. V was pared by 0 bases and J by 6 bases, with 2 bases of the junction left unmatched. The CDR3 totals 15 residues. CDR3 DNA: TGTGCCAGCAGCGTAGATCTAGCGGGAGGCAATGAGCAGTTCTTC. Residues: CASSVDLAGGNEQFF.

J is TRBJ2-5 and V is TRBV27, with 10 bases fitting TRBD2. The V gene end was trimmed by 4 bases and the J gene end by 1 base; junction bases not matched to a gene: 15. The CDR3 has 19 residues. Germline loops: CDR1 MNHEY, CDR2 SMNVEV (reference sequence). The DNA for the CDR3 is TGTGCCAGCAGTTATAGTCTAGCGGGAGTACTAGGGGGCCAAGAGACCCAGTACTTC. This gives the protein CASSYSLAGVLGGQETQYF.

The chain has TRBV11-2 and TRBJ2-3, with D possibly matching TRBD1 (5 bases). This CDR3 is built from 15 residues. The germline gives CDR1 SGHAT, CDR2 FQNNGV. The V gene lost 1 base and the J gene lost 0 bases, with 8 bases spanning the gap. DNA for the CDR3: TGTGCCAGCAGCTTAGGACAGATTAGCACAGATACGCAGTATTTT. As protein: CASSLGQISTDTQYF.

The chain recombines TRBV11-2 with TRBJ2-7, with D possibly matching TRBD2 (5 bases). The CDR3 has 15 residues. Per the germline V gene, CDR1 is SGHAT and CDR2 is FQNNGV. With 3 bases removed from V and 2 bases from J, the gap between germline ends came to 14 bases. CDR3 in amino acids: CASSFTPGIAYEQYF. The CDR3 bases are TGTGCCAGCAGCTTCACCCCCGGGATCGCCTACGAGCAGTACTTC.

The rearrangement joins TRBV6-5 to TRBJ2-1; no clear D. The CDR3 has 15 amino acids. Germline V CDR1 and CDR2: MNHEY, SVGAGI. Trimming pared 6 bases from V and 0 bases from J, leaving 12 bases between. CDR3 sequence: CASSLWGSSYNEQFF. CDR3 bases: TGTGCCAGCAGCCTCTGGGGTTCCTCCTACAATGAGCAGTTCTTC.

The chain links TRBV9 to TRBJ2-2; D gene uncertain. The CDR3 contains 15 residues. V lost 3 bases, J lost 6 bases, and 15 bases lay in between. Germline V gives CDR1 SGDLS, CDR2 YYNGEE. The CDR3: CASSGPPGRAGELFF. The CDR3 bases are TGTGCCAGCAGCGGGCCCCCCGGACGGGCCGGGGAGCTGTTTTTT.

The V and J genes are TRBV11-2 and TRBJ2-3; D call uncertain. The germline gives CDR1 SGHAT, CDR2 FQNNGV. The CDR3 is made up of 15 amino acids. Trimming shortened V by 5 bases and J by 5 bases, and 17 bases separated the two germline ends. The CDR3 DNA sequence: TGTGCCAGCAGCCGCAGCATTCTAGGGATAGATACGCAGTATTTT. It translates to CASSRSILGIDTQYF.

CDR3 DNA sequence: TGCGCCAGCAGCCAAGATTCAGAAAATGAGCAGTTCTTC. It encodes CASSQDSENEQFF. The rearrangement uses TRBV4-3 and TRBJ2-1; D not resolved. The CDR3 consists of 13 residues. The V end lost 0 bases, the J end lost 7 bases, and 7 bases lay between the germline ends. Germline CDR1 and CDR2: LGHNA and YSLEER.

This chain links TRBV7-9 with TRBJ2-1, with D hard to call. Germline assignment: CDR1 SEHNR and CDR2 FQNEAQ (reference sequence). The CDR3 has 15 amino acids. The V end was cut by 4 bases, the J end by 2 bases, with 12 bases between. The DNA for the CDR3 is TGTGCCAGCAGCTGGGTGATGGGCCCCTACAATGAGCAGTTCTTC. Translation: CASSWVMGPYNEQFF.

The chain couples TRBV19 to TRBJ2-2, with 10 bases aligning to TRBD2. The CDR3 length is 17 residues. Germline V gene data show CDR1 as LNHDA and CDR2 as SQIVND (reference sequence). V was pared by 5 bases and J by 1 base, with 7 bases of the junction left unmatched. CDR3 DNA: TGTGCCAGTAGTCCGGGACTAGCGCGCCTGAACACCGGGGAGCTGTTTTTT. It yields the protein CASSPGLARLNTGELFF.

The chain joins TRBV27 to TRBJ2-3; 8 nucleotides align to TRBD1. CDR3 length: 17 amino acids. The V and J ends lost 6 bases and 1 base, in that order; junction bases with no gene match: 12. Germline V gene data show CDR1 as MNHEY and CDR2 as SMNVEV (reference sequence). CDR3 DNA: TGTGCCAGCAGCTTTCTAGGAGCGGACAGGGGCACAGATACGCAGTATTTT. It translates to CASSFLGADRGTDTQYF.

The chain combines TRBV11-2 with TRBJ2-5, with D maybe TRBD2 (5 bases). This CDR3 region has 13 residues. Germline CDR1 SGHAT, CDR2 FQNNGV. V was clipped by 1 base and J by 5 bases, with 8 bases between them. The CDR3 loop is CASSLGRRETQYF. The CDR3 DNA reads TGTGCCAGCAGCTTAGGCAGGAGGGAGACCCAGTACTTC.

The V gene is TRBV27, the J gene TRBJ2-7, with 7 bases fitting TRBD2. J gave up 3 bases and V 2 bases, and 7 bases lay outside the gene matches. The CDR3 loop spans 15 amino acids. Germline lookup yields CDR1 MNHEY and CDR2 SMNVEV (reference sequence). CDR3 loop: CASSLAGDLGYEQYF. Written as DNA, the CDR3 is TGTGCCAGCAGTTTAGCGGGAGACCTTGGCTACGAGCAGTACTTC.

The chain links TRBV11-3 to TRBJ1-1; D gene ambiguous. Deletions cut 1 base from V and 1 base from J, with 4 bases between. The CDR3 is 13 amino acids. CDR1 and CDR2 (germline): SGHNT, YENEEA. CDR3 amino acids: CASSLGTNTEAFF. The CDR3 coding sequence is TGTGCCAGCAGCTTAGGTACGAACACTGAAGCTTTCTTT.

The V call is TRBV28, the J call TRBJ2-7; D is ambiguous. Deletions cut 6 bases from V and 7 bases from J, with 10 bases between. Germline loops: CDR1 MDHEN, CDR2 SYDVKM. The CDR3 loop spans 11 amino acids. The CDR3 reads CASSFLREQYF. The CDR3, as DNA: TGTGCCAGCAGCTTCCTTAGGGAGCAGTACTTC.